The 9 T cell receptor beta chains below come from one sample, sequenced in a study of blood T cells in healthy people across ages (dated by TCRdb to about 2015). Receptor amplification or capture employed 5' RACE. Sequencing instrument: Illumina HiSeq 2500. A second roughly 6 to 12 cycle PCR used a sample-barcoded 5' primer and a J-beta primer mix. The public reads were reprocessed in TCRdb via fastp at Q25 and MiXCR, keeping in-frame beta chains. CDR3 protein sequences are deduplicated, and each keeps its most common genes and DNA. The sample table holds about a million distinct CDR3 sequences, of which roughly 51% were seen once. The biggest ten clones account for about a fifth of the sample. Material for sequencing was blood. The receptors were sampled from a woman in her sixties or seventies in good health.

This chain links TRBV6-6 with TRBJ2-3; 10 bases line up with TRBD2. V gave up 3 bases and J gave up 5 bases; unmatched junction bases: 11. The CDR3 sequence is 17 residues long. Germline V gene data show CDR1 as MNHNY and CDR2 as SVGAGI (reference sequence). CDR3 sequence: CASSYFGLAGELDTQYF. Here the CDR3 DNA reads TGTGCCAGCAGTTATTTTGGGCTAGCGGGAGAATTAGATACGCAGTATTTT.

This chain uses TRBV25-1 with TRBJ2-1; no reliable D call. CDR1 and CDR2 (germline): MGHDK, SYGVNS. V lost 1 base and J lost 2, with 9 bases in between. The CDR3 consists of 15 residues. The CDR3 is CASSEFASPYNEQFF. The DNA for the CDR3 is TGTGCCAGCAGTGAATTTGCCTCACCCTACAATGAGCAGTTCTTC.

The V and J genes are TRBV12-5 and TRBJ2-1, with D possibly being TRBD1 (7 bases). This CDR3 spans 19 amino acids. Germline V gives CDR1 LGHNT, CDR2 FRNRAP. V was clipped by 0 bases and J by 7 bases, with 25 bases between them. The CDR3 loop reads CASGLVRQGGYNWSNEQFF. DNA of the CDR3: TGTGCTAGTGGTTTGGTACGACAGGGAGGCTACAATTGGAGTAATGAGCAGTTCTTC. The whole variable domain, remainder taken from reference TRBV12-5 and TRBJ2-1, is DARVTQTPRHKVTEMGQEVTMRCQPILGHNTVFWYRQTMMQGLELLAYFRNRAPLDDSGMPKDRFSAEMPDATLATLKIQPSEPRDSAVYFCASGLVRQGGYNWSNEQFFGPGTRLTVL.

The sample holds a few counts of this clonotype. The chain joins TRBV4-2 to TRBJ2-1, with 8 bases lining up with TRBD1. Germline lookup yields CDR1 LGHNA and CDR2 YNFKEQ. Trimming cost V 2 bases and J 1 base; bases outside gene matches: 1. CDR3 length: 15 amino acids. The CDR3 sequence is CASSQRTGSYNEQFF. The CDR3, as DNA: TGTGCCAGCAGCCAACGGACAGGGTCCTACAATGAGCAGTTCTTC.

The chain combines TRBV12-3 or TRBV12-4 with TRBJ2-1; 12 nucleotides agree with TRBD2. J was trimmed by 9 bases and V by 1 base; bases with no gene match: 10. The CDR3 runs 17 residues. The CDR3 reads CASSLGASGRAGSEQFF. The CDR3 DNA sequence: TGTGCCAGCAGTTTAGGGGCTAGCGGGAGGGCCGGTAGTGAGCAGTTCTTC.

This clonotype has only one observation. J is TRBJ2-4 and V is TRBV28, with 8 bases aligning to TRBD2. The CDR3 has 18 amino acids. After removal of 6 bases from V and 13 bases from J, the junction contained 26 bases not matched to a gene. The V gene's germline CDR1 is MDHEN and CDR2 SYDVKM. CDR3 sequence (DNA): TGTGCCAGCAGCATAACCCGGGGGGTTAGCGGGGATTATGAAGAGCAGTACTTC. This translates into CASSITRGVSGDYEEQYF.

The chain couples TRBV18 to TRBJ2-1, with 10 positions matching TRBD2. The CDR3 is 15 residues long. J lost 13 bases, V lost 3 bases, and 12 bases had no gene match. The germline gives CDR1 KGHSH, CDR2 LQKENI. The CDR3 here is CASSPGSGRVSGQFF. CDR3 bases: TGTGCCAGCTCACCGGGCAGCGGGAGGGTCTCAGGCCAGTTCTTC. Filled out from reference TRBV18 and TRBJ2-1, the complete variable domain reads NAGVMQNPRHLVRRRGQEARLRCSPMKGHSHVYWYRQLPEEGLKFMVYLQKENIIDESGMPKERFSAEFPKEGPSILRIQQVVRGDSAAYFCASSPGSGRVSGQFFGPGTRLTVL.

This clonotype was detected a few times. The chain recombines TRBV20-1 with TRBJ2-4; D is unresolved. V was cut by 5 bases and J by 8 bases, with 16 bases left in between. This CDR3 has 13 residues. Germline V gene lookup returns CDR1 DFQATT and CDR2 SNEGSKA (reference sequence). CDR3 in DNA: TGCAGTGCTCCCGCAGCTCCCCTGGACATTCAGTACTTC. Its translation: CSAPAAPLDIQYF.

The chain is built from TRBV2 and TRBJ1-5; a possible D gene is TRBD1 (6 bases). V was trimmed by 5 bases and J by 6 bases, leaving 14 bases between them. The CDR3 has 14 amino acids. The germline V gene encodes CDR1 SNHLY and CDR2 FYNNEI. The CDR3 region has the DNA TGTGCCAGCAGTCCCGGGACAAGGGGTCAGCCCCAGCATTTT. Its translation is CASSPGTRGQPQHF.